This TCR beta chain was captured by sequencing in a study of CD8+ T cells in alopecia areata. Overall study findings and caveats: Mice showed TCR sharing more clearly than patients did, possibly owing to HLA. Clonality in lesional scalp, especially alopecia totalis/universalis, exceeded that of normal scalp.

There are a few counts of this clone. The antigen remains unidentified. Germline CDR1 is SGHNT and CDR2 is YYREEE (reference sequence). With V trimmed by 0 bases and J by 2 bases, 6 bases remained unmatched. The CDR3 totals 16 residues. Reverse transcribed after extraction, RNA yielded cDNA as the sequencing template. Libraries were prepared by immunoSEQ multiplex PCR; TCRdb keeps only in-frame clonotypes and omits some of them. The repertoire consists of 200,000 to 250,000 clones, with 57% occurring once and the leading ten covering 0.45%. The chain joins TRBV5-4 to TRBJ2-7; 9 bases line up with TRBD1. This material consisted of CD4+ T cells sorted from blood, taken at week 0. This TCR came from a human donor with alopecia areata. The CDR3 protein is CASSLVVTGGTYEQYF. In DNA, the CDR3 is TGTGCCAGCAGCTTGGTCGTGACAGGGGGTACCTACGAGCAGTACTTC.